The rows below give T cell receptor beta chains drawn from one sample of a study of T cells after yellow fever vaccination. In TCRdb, the 5' RACE reads were re-called with MiXCR into one record per CDR3 protein. The top ten hold roughly 33% of the sample, which has some 150,000 distinct CDR3 sequences, approximately 9.7% seen once. The sequences come from CD8+ T cells sorted from PBMCs, collected 45 days after the yellow fever booster vaccination. The source is a young man who received the YFV17D yellow fever vaccine. CDR3s include the opening cysteine and the closing phenylalanine or tryptophan. Each record gives: D gene, J gene, clone size, V gene, CDR3 DNA, CDR3 protein. A D gene is named only where the DNA matches it firmly. The size entry is marked missing in some rows and otherwise reads once, few, many or a size class.

>NA|TRBJ1-1|few|TRBV9
TGTGCCAGCAGCAACCCGGGAGGGTTGGAAAGCACTGAAGCTTTCTTT
CASSNPGGLESTEAFF
>NA|TRBJ1-6|many|TRBV6-1
TGTGCCAGCAGTGACAGGGATAATTCACCCCTCCACTTT
CASSDRDNSPLHF
>NA|TRBJ2-3|many|TRBV28
TGTGCCAGCATTAGGTCGGAGGGTAGGCCCCCTGATACGCAGTATTTT
CASIRSEGRPPDTQYF
>NA|TRBJ2-6|few|TRBV27
TGTGCCAGCAGTTTTAGGCTCTCTGGGGCCAACGTCCTGACTTTC
CASSFRLSGANVLTF
>TRBD1|TRBJ1-6|many|TRBV7-8
TGTGCCAGCAGCGTACGGCCGGGACAGGGCCTTTTTAATTCACCCCTCCACTTT
CASSVRPGQGLFNSPLHF
>NA|TRBJ2-1|few|TRBV24-1
TGTGCCACCAGTGATTTGCACGGTAGCGGCAACTCCTACAATGAGCAGTTCTTC
CATSDLHGSGNSYNEQFF
>TRBD1|TRBJ1-3|NA|TRBV13
TGTGCCAGCAGCTCGGTCCCGGGACAGGGGGGAAACACCATATATTTT
CASSSVPGQGGNTIYF
>TRBD2|TRBJ2-5|few|TRBV29-1
TGCAGCGTAGAAGCGGGGGGGCCTGAGACCCAGTACTTC
CSVEAGGPETQYF
>TRBD2|TRBJ2-2|NA|TRBV23-1
TGCGCCAGCAGTCAATCGGGGCTGGCGGGGGGGCCGTTCGGGGAGCTGTTTTTT
CASSQSGLAGGPFGELFF
>NA|TRBJ2-5|NA|TRBV14
TGTGCCAGCAGCCCCCATCCCCCGGTAGCGGCCAACGAAGAGACCCAGTACTTC
CASSPHPPVAANEETQYF
>TRBD1|TRBJ2-2|NA|TRBV7-8
TGTGCCAGCAGCCAGACAGGGATGAACACCGGGGAGCTGTTTTTT
CASSQTGMNTGELFF
>TRBD1|TRBJ2-1|NA|TRBV7-9
TGTGCCAGCACCAAGGGGCCGGACAGGGGGATGGGCGAGCAGTTCTTC
CASTKGPDRGMGEQFF
>NA|TRBJ2-7|few|TRBV27
TGTGCCAGCGGCCTGACAGGAGCAACCTACGAGCAGTACTTC
CASGLTGATYEQYF
>TRBD1|TRBJ2-5|few|TRBV29-1
TGCAGCGTTCAAACCGGGACAGGGTGGGGGGAGACCCAGTACTTC
CSVQTGTGWGETQYF
>NA|TRBJ1-2|few|TRBV20-1
TGCAGTCCGACCCGAGGTGGCTACACCTTC
CSPTRGGYTF
>TRBD2|TRBJ2-1|few|TRBV29-1
TGCAGCGTTACGTGGACTAGCGGGGGGGAAGGGAATGAGCAGTTCTTC
CSVTWTSGGEGNEQFF
>NA|TRBJ2-1|NA|TRBV5-6
NA
CASSLGVFGAGYNEQFF
>TRBD1|TRBJ2-1|many|TRBV7-9
TGTGCCAGCAGCTTCGATGGTTTGGACAGGGGGCACGATGAGCAGTTCTTC
CASSFDGLDRGHDEQFF
>NA|TRBJ1-3|NA|TRBV29-1
TGCAGCGTTGAATTCAGGGGAAGGCTTGGAAACACCATATATTTT
CSVEFRGRLGNTIYF
>NA|TRBJ2-1|NA|TRBV12-3/TRBV12-4
TGTGCCAGCAGAGGAGAGGGGATTTCCAATGAGCAGTTCTTC
CASRGEGISNEQFF
>NA|TRBJ2-2|few|TRBV12-3/TRBV12-4
TGTGCCAGCAGCTTTCCCGAGAGCGGGGAGCTGTTTTTT
CASSFPESGELFF
>NA|TRBJ1-1|few|TRBV10-3
TGTGCCACCGGGACCTCGCGGACAGTGAACACTGAAGCTTTCTTT
CATGTSRTVNTEAFF
>NA|TRBJ2-3|few|TRBV15
TGTGCCACCAGCAGAGGTGGGGGCCCAGATACGCAGTATTTT
CATSRGGGPDTQYF
>TRBD2|TRBJ2-1|few|TRBV2
TGTGCCAGCAACTACGCCATAGCGGGGGGCTACAATGAGCAGTTCTTC
CASNYAIAGGYNEQFF
>TRBD2|TRBJ2-2|NA|TRBV4-1
TGCGCCAGCAGCCAAGACGGGGGGAGGACCGGGGAGCTGTTTTTT
CASSQDGGRTGELFF
>NA|TRBJ2-5|NA|TRBV6-5
TGTGCCAGCAGTTACGGGGGGACCGAGACCCAGTACTTC
CASSYGGTETQYF
>TRBD2|TRBJ2-3|medium-sized|TRBV4-2
TGTGCCAGCAGCCAAGCACTAGCGGGGGGTACAGATACGCAGTATTTT
CASSQALAGGTDTQYF
>TRBD2|TRBJ2-5|NA|TRBV5-1
TGCGCCAGCAGCTCGGGACTAGCGGGGGGGCACCAAGAGACCCAGTACTTC
CASSSGLAGGHQETQYF
>NA|TRBJ1-6|NA|TRBV3-1
TGTGCCAGCAGCCAGGACACGTTTTTAGCTTCACCCCTCCACTTT
CASSQDTFLASPLHF
>NA|TRBJ1-5|many|TRBV20-1
TGCAGTGCTAGAGAATCGCTAGGGGCACAGGGCAATCAGCCCCAGCATTTT
CSARESLGAQGNQPQHF
>TRBD1|TRBJ2-7|NA|TRBV5-4
TGTGCCAGCAGCAACCGGGACAGGGAGGCCTACGAGCAGTACTTC
CASSNRDREAYEQYF
>TRBD1|TRBJ2-1|NA|TRBV7-3
TGTGCCAGCAGCTTAACGGGGCTGCCGGACAGGGAGTTCTTC
CASSLTGLPDREFF
>NA|TRBJ2-3|many|TRBV24-1
TGTGCCACCAGTGATTTAGGCAGAACGGCGGATACGCAGTATTTT
CATSDLGRTADTQYF
>NA|TRBJ2-1|NA|TRBV28
TGTGCCAGCAGTTTAACATACAATGAGCAGTTCTTC
CASSLTYNEQFF
>TRBD1|TRBJ1-1|NA|TRBV13
TGTGCCAGCAGCTACAAAGGGACAGGGGAAGCTTTCTTT
CASSYKGTGEAFF
>NA|TRBJ2-1|NA|TRBV7-6
TGTGCCAGCAGCGCGGACAATCCGTGGGATGAGCAGTTCTTC
CASSADNPWDEQFF
>TRBD2|TRBJ2-5|NA|TRBV7-9
TGTGCCAGCGGACTAGCGGGGGGGTTCGGAGAGACCCAGTACTTC
CASGLAGGFGETQYF
>NA|TRBJ2-7|NA|TRBV4-3
TGCGCCAGCAGCCAAGAGCCGGGCGACTACGAGCAGTACTTC
CASSQEPGDYEQYF
>TRBD1|TRBJ1-1|NA|TRBV20-1
TGCAGTGCTCTGGATGACAGGGCCCCGAACACTGAAGCTTTCTTT
CSALDDRAPNTEAFF
>TRBD1|TRBJ2-1|few|TRBV2
TGTGCCAGCAGGGAGGACAGGAGCTCCTACAATGAGCAGTTCTTC
CASREDRSSYNEQFF
>NA|TRBJ1-5|few|TRBV18
TGTGCCAGCTCACCGACCGCGAGTTCAGGGGATCAGCCCCAGCATTTT
CASSPTASSGDQPQHF
>NA|TRBJ1-3|many|TRBV7-9
TGTGCCAGCAGCTCTTCCCGGGGGTATGGAAACACCATATATTTT
CASSSSRGYGNTIYF
>TRBD2|TRBJ2-5|NA|TRBV6-1
TGTGCCAGCAGTGCACTAGCGGGGGGGCCAGAGACCCAGTACTTC
CASSALAGGPETQYF